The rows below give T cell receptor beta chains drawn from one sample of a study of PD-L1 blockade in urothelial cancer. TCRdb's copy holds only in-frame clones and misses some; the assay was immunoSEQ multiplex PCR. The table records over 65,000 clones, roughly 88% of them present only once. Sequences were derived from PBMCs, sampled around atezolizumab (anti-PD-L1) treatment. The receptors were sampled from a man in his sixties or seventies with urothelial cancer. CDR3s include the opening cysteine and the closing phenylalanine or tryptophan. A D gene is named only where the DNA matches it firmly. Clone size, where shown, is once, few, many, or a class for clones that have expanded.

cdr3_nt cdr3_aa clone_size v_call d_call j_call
TGCGCCAGCAGCCCCGATGTAGGGTTAGCGGGATACAATGAGCAGTTCTTC CASSPDVGLAGYNEQFF - TRBV4-1 TRBD2 TRBJ2-1
TGTGCCAGCAGCCTTCGACAGGGAGCGACTGAAGCTTTCTTT CASSLRQGATEAFF - TRBV6-5 TRBD1 TRBJ1-1
TGTGCCAGCTCACCAATGGCTAGCGGGAGTTTTGTGTCGAACACCGGGGAGCTGTTTTTT CASSPMASGSFVSNTGELFF once TRBV18 TRBD2 TRBJ2-2
TGTGCCAGCAGTGACAAGGCAGGAGGTGGAAACACCATATATTTT CASSDKAGGGNTIYF - TRBV6-4 - TRBJ1-3
TGTGCCAGCACGCCGTCACAGGTTTGGAACTATGGCTACACCTTC CASTPSQVWNYGYTF - TRBV2 - TRBJ1-2
TGTGCCAGCAGTTTCTCCGGGACATCGAACACTGAAGCTTTCTTT CASSFSGTSNTEAFF - TRBV7-2 - TRBJ1-1
TGTGCCAGCAGCTTAGGGTCAGGGGCCTACGAGCAGTACTTC CASSLGSGAYEQYF - TRBV7-2 - TRBJ2-7
TGTGCCACCGTGGGACAGGGGGGCTACGAGCAGTACTTC CATVGQGGYEQYF - TRBV7-9 TRBD1 TRBJ2-7
TGTGCTAGTGGTACCCAGGACAGGCACACTGAAGCTTTCTTT CASGTQDRHTEAFF - TRBV12-5 TRBD1 TRBJ1-1
TGTGCCAGCAGCGTAGGGGCGGGAGGGACCTACGAGCAGTACTTC CASSVGAGGTYEQYF - TRBV9 TRBD2 TRBJ2-7
TGTGCCAGCAGTTTGTTTTCCGGGACAGGGGGCGAAGGGGGCAATCAGCCCCAGCATTTT CASSLFSGTGGEGGNQPQHF once TRBV28 TRBD1 TRBJ1-5
TGCGCCAGCAGCCAAACAGGGGGACTGCCGGTTGGCTACACCTTC CASSQTGGLPVGYTF - TRBV4-1 TRBD1 TRBJ1-2
TGTGCCAGCAGCTTAAAGCCAATTGGACAGCCCCTAAAGGAGACCCAGTACTTC CASSLKPIGQPLKETQYF - TRBV7-9 - TRBJ2-5
TGTGCCAGCAGCTTATTTGCAGGCCAAGAGACCCAGTACTTC CASSLFAGQETQYF - TRBV7-9 - TRBJ2-5
TGTGCCACCAGCAGAGATCGTTTGGAGGGAAACACCATATATTTT CATSRDRLEGNTIYF - TRBV15 - TRBJ1-3
TGTGCCAGCTCCCCCGACTTAGGCCTCGATGGCTACACCTTC CASSPDLGLDGYTF - TRBV18 - TRBJ1-2
TGTGCCCGCTCACGTTCGGGGGTGAGCAATCAGCCCCAGCATTTT CARSRSGVSNQPQHF - TRBV21-1 - TRBJ1-5
TGTGCCAGCAGTTTATCACTAGAGAACACTGAAGCTTTCTTT CASSLSLENTEAFF - TRBV27 - TRBJ1-1
TGCGCCAGCAGCTCACAGGGGCGACCCCCCTACGAGCAGTACTTC CASSSQGRPPYEQYF - TRBV4-1 TRBD1 TRBJ2-7
TGTGCCAGCTCTAGCGGGGTTAAATCCTACGAGCAGTACTTC CASSSGVKSYEQYF - TRBV27 TRBD2 TRBJ2-7
TGTGCCAGCACCGGGACAGGGGGCGCGCTCGGGGAGACCCAGTACTTC CASTGTGGALGETQYF - TRBV2 TRBD1 TRBJ2-5
TGCAGTGGTGAGTGGCAAGAGACCCAGTACTTC CSGEWQETQYF - TRBV20-1 - TRBJ2-5
TGTGCCAGTAGTACCGCGGGACCTAGCGGGAGCTGGACAGATACGCAGTATTTT CASSTAGPSGSWTDTQYF - TRBV19 TRBD2 TRBJ2-3
TGTGCCAGCAGCTCTAGACTAGCGGGGGATGCCACAGATACGCAGTATTTT CASSSRLAGDATDTQYF - TRBV5-4 TRBD2 TRBJ2-3